Below are 27 T cell receptor beta chains sequenced from a single sample in a study of blood T cell repertoires in COVID-19. This table comes from immunoSEQ multiplex PCR, and its TCRdb copy is limited to in-frame clones, with some not included. The sample has 150,000 to 200,000 clones, approximately 86% seen once; the top ten hold about 10%. Sample: peripheral blood. The receptors shown here come from a woman older than 75 with active or convalescent COVID-19.

V and J are TRBV5-4 and TRBJ2-7; possibly TRBD2 for D (6 bases). The V and J ends lost 2 bases and 6 bases respectively, with 15 bases between them. Germline loops: CDR1 SGHNT, CDR2 YYREEE (reference sequence). This CDR3 has 14 residues. CDR3 in DNA: TGTGCCAGCAGCTTTGGAGGGAGCTCGGGCGAGCAGTACTTC. Translated, it gives CASSFGGSSGEQYF.

The chain couples TRBV11-2 to TRBJ2-1, with D maybe TRBD2 (5 bases). This CDR3 is built from 14 residues. The V end was cut by 5 bases, the J end by 2 bases, with 10 bases between. Germline-derived CDR1 and CDR2 are SGHAT and FQNNGV. The CDR3 sequence: CASSRSGTYNEQFF. In nucleotides, the CDR3 is TGTGCCAGCAGCCGAAGCGGAACCTACAATGAGCAGTTCTTC.

The genes are TRBV2 and TRBJ1-1; D gene uncertain. V was clipped by 5 bases and J by 2 bases, with 12 bases between them. This CDR3 spans 14 amino acids. The germline gives CDR1 SNHLY, CDR2 FYNNEI. CDR3 DNA sequence: TGTGCCAGCAGTATTTCCAGAAAAAACACTGAAGCTTTCTTT. Protein product: CASSISRKNTEAFF. Together with reference TRBV2 and TRBJ1-1, the CDR3 gives the full variable domain: EPEVTQTPSHQVTQMGQEVILRCVPISNHLYFYWYRQILGQKVEFLVSFYNNEISEKSEIFDDQFSVERPDGSNFTLKIRSTKLEDSAMYFCASSISRKNTEAFFGQGTRLTVV.

This clone has only one observation. This chain links TRBV11-3 with TRBJ2-5; 15 bases map to TRBD2. V dropped 5 bases and J dropped 4; count of bases not matched to a gene: 2. CDR3 size: 15 residues. Germline V gene data show CDR1 as SGHNT and CDR2 as YENEEA. CDR3 residues: CASSPGLAGGETQYF. The CDR3 nucleotides read TGTGCCAGCAGCCCGGGACTAGCGGGAGGAGAGACCCAGTACTTC.

This clone was counted between two and nine times. The rearrangement links TRBV9 to TRBJ2-1, with 7 bases identical to TRBD2. V lost 0 bases, J lost 0 bases, and 3 bases stayed unmatched. Germline V gives CDR1 SGDLS, CDR2 YYNGEE. This CDR3 contains 16 residues. This CDR3 reads CASSVGGGSSYNEQFF. The CDR3 nucleotides read TGTGCCAGCAGCGTAGGAGGCGGGAGCTCCTACAATGAGCAGTTCTTC.

The rearrangement joins TRBV7-7 to TRBJ2-2; no reliable D call. The CDR3 is 12 residues long. The germline V gene encodes CDR1 SSHAT and CDR2 FNYEAQ (reference sequence). Written as DNA, the CDR3 is TGTGCTAGCCAGACGAACACCGGGGAGCTGTTTTTT. Protein: CASQTNTGELFF.

This clone occurred a few times. J is TRBJ1-1 and V is TRBV9; D call uncertain. CDR1 is SGDLS and CDR2 is YYNGEE in the germline V gene. The CDR3 has 14 amino acids. V was cut by 4 bases and J by 3 bases, with 13 bases left in between. The CDR3 DNA sequence: TGTGCCAGCAGCTCCGTGGAGGGCGACACTGAAGCTTTCTTT. Its translation is CASSSVEGDTEAFF.

J is TRBJ2-2 and V is TRBV10-2; D is uncertain. Trimming took off 3 bases at V and 4 bases at J, with 9 bases between the two ends. Germline values: CDR1 WSHSY, CDR2 SAAADI. The CDR3 totals 14 residues. The CDR3 here is CASSDDLFTGELFF. Written as DNA, the CDR3 is TGCGCCAGCAGTGACGACTTGTTCACCGGGGAGCTGTTTTTT.

This clone was observed once. V is TRBV3-1 (or the pseudogene TRBV3-2) and J is TRBJ2-1; D is possibly TRBD1 (6 bases). The germline V gene has CDR1 LGHDT and CDR2 YNNKEL (reference sequence). V shed 1 base and J shed 9 bases, with 16 bases lying between them. The length of the CDR3 is 15 residues. The DNA of the CDR3 is TGTGCCAGCAGCCAAGTAGTTTCCGGGACATCTGAGCAGTTCTTC. Translated: CASSQVVSGTSEQFF.

With regard to this clone: At one end the junction does not follow the germline gene, possibly because of a read error. CDR3 loop: CASTLTGTSGIDTQYF. The CDR3 DNA reads as TGTGCGAGTACCCTAACCGGGACTAGCGGGATTGATACGCAGTATTTT. The V call is TRBV19, the J call TRBJ2-3, with 13 bases identical to TRBD2. Germline-derived CDR1 and CDR2 are LNHDA and SQIVND (reference sequence). This CDR3 has 16 amino acids.

This clone has a single count. The CDR3 region has the DNA TGCGCCAGCAGCTTGGCCCCTCCGCAGGGCACTGAAGCTTTCTTT. This sequence encodes CASSLAPPQGTEAFF. V gene TRBV5-1 combines with J gene TRBJ1-1; the D gene is possibly TRBD1 (5 bases). The CDR3 spans 15 residues. Trimming shortened V by 0 bases and J by 4 bases, and 13 bases separated the two germline ends. Germline V gene sequence: CDR1 SGHRS, CDR2 YFSETQ.

This rearrangement joins TRBV7-9 to TRBJ1-6, with TRBD1 as a possible D gene (5 bases). The CDR3 contains 15 residues. V shed 4 bases and J shed 9 bases, with 16 bases lying between them. Looked up from germline, CDR1 is SEHNR and CDR2 is FQNEAQ (reference sequence). The CDR3 sequence is CASSSSGGRSSPLHF. In DNA, the CDR3 is TGTGCCAGCAGCTCATCCGGGGGTCGGAGTTCACCCCTCCACTTT.

The rearrangement joins TRBV11-1 to TRBJ2-7; perhaps TRBD2 as D (6 bases). The CDR3 has 16 amino acids. CDR1 and CDR2 (germline): SGHAT, FQDESV (reference sequence). The V end was cut by 1 base, the J end by 8 bases, with 21 bases between. The CDR3 DNA reads TGTGCCAGCAGCTTAGGGGGCGGGGACTCTCCTACGAAGCAGTACTTC. This gives the protein CASSLGGGDSPTKQYF.

The chain employs TRBV6-5 and TRBJ2-3; TRBD2 might be the D (7 bases). Germline values: CDR1 MNHEY, CDR2 SVGAGI. CDR3 length: 14 amino acids. CDR3: CALQVAGGAGTQYF. The CDR3 DNA sequence: TGTGCTCTACAAGTGGCTGGGGGGGCGGGTACGCAGTATTTT.

With regard to this clone: A much larger clone differs from this one at a single base, so this may be a read error. This chain connects TRBV7-6 to TRBJ1-1, with no clear D. V was pared by 1 base and J by 1 base, with 4 bases between. The CDR3 spans 13 residues. Germline CDR1 and CDR2: SGHVS and FNYEAQ. CDR3 DNA sequence: TGTGCCAGCAGCTTAGACAGGAACACTGAAGCTTTCTTT. Translation gives CASSLDRNTEAFF.

The chain employs TRBV18 and TRBJ1-2, with a tentative D call TRBD1 (6 bases). Germline V gives CDR1 KGHSH, CDR2 LQKENI. The CDR3 is made up of 15 amino acids. With 0 bases removed from V and 5 bases from J, the gap between germline ends came to 13 bases. CDR3 nucleotides: TGTGCCAGCTCACCACCGAGGGCAGGGGAGTATGGCTACACCTTC. The encoded protein is CASSPPRAGEYGYTF.

J is TRBJ2-3 and V is TRBV2; TRBD2 aligns across 14 bases. Unmatched junction bases numbered 6, after V lost 6 bases and J lost 4 bases. From germline, CDR1 is SNHLY and CDR2 FYNNEI. The CDR3 is made up of 16 amino acids. DNA of the CDR3: TGTGCCAGCAGCTTTGGACTAGCGGGAGGTTCAGATACGCAGTATTTT. It specifies CASSFGLAGGSDTQYF.

This sequence joins TRBV18 and TRBJ1-4; TRBD1 matches at 7 bases. Germline V gives CDR1 KGHSH, CDR2 LQKENI. With V trimmed by 2 bases and J by 7 bases, 7 bases remained unmatched. The CDR3 contains 15 residues. The DNA for the CDR3 is TGTGCCAGCTCACCAACGGGACAGCGTTCTGAAAAACTGTTTTTT. Its protein product is CASSPTGQRSEKLFF.

The chain joins TRBV9 to TRBJ2-1, with a possible D match to TRBD2 (6 bases). V was trimmed by 3 bases and J by 2 bases, leaving 15 bases between them. This CDR3 comprises 16 residues. CDR1 is SGDLS and CDR2 is YYNGEE in the germline V gene. The CDR3 DNA is TGTGCCAGCAGCGCTCGAGCGGGTTCCGCCTACAATGAGCAGTTCTTC. Its translation: CASSARAGSAYNEQFF.

V is TRBV9 and J is TRBJ1-3, with 7 bases that match TRBD1. The CDR3 runs to 16 residues. CDR1 is SGDLS and CDR2 is YYNGEE in the germline V gene. V lost 0 bases to trimming and J lost 0 bases; unmatched junction nucleotides: 3. CDR3 residues: CASSVDTGASGNTIYF. As DNA, the CDR3 is TGTGCCAGCAGCGTAGACACAGGGGCCTCTGGAAACACCATATATTTT.

This clone was picked up one time. The rearrangement links TRBV19 to TRBJ1-2, with 10 positions matching TRBD1. The CDR3 is made up of 18 amino acids. V was pared by 5 bases and J by 2 bases, with 14 bases of the junction left unmatched. CDR1 and CDR2 (germline): LNHDA, SQIVND (reference sequence). CDR3 sequence (DNA): TGTGCCAGTAGTCGCTCCGGGACAGGGGCCGTACGGAACTATGGCTACACCTTC. This gives the protein CASSRSGTGAVRNYGYTF.

The genes are TRBV27 and TRBJ2-7; 11 bases match TRBD2. Germline loops: CDR1 MNHEY, CDR2 SMNVEV (reference sequence). J lost 7 bases, V lost 3 bases, and 8 bases had no gene match. This CDR3 is built from 15 residues. CDR3 DNA: TGTGCCAGCAGTTTCTATAGCGGGAGGGCCGGGGAGCAGTACTTC. Amino acid sequence: CASSFYSGRAGEQYF.

The V call is TRBV18, the J call TRBJ2-1; unclear D gene. In germline, CDR1 is KGHSH, CDR2 LQKENI. The CDR3 extends over 13 amino acids. Trimming removed 3 bases from V and 4 bases from J, with 7 bases in between. CDR3 amino acids: CASSPRDYNEQFF. The CDR3 bases are TGTGCCAGCTCACCGCGAGATTACAATGAGCAGTTCTTC.

This chain connects TRBV28 to TRBJ2-1, with 16 bases that match TRBD2. CDR3 length: 18 amino acids. CDR1 MDHEN and CDR2 SYDVKM come from the germline V gene. V trimming: 6 bases; J trimming: 5 bases; junction bases outside the gene matches: 10. CDR3 region: CASRGTSGRANFHNEQFF. In nucleotides, the CDR3 is TGTGCCAGCAGGGGGACTAGCGGGAGGGCCAATTTCCACAATGAGCAGTTCTTC. The variable domain in full, completed from reference TRBV28 and TRBJ2-1, reads DVKVTQSSRYLVKRTGEKVFLECVQDMDHENMFWYRQDPGLGLRLIYFSYDVKMKEKGDIPEGYSVSREKKERFSLILESASTNQTSMYLCASRGTSGRANFHNEQFFGPGTRLTVL.

The chain joins TRBV6-1 to TRBJ1-4; 7 bases are shared with TRBD1. The germline V gene encodes CDR1 MNHNS and CDR2 SASEGT. This CDR3 region has 15 residues. The ends lost 2 bases at V and 2 bases at J; junction bases unmatched: 2. CDR3 in DNA: TGTGCCAGCAGTGAACAGGGGGTCACTAATGAAAAACTGTTTTTT. It yields the protein CASSEQGVTNEKLFF.

In this sample, this clone turned up once. The rearrangement links TRBV11-1 to TRBJ1-1, with 8 bases aligning to TRBD1. The CDR3 is made up of 15 amino acids. V shed 2 bases, J shed 3 bases, and the junction held 5 bases outside the gene matches. Germline V CDR1 and CDR2: SGHAT, FQDESV (reference sequence). The CDR3 loop reads CASSLQGAWDTEAFF. CDR3 DNA sequence: TGTGCCAGCAGCTTACAGGGGGCGTGGGACACTGAAGCTTTCTTT.

The chain carries TRBV14 and TRBJ1-1, with a weak D call TRBD1 (5 bases). V lost 1 base and J 4 bases, leaving 10 bases between the germline ends. The CDR3 consists of 14 residues. Germline-derived CDR1 and CDR2 are SGHDN and FVKESK. As DNA, the CDR3 is TGTGCCAGCAGCCAAGCTCGGGGGATCACTGAAGCTTTCTTT. Translating it yields CASSQARGITEAFF.